Reported below is one T cell receptor beta chain. Its antigen is unknown. The record originates from a study of OX40 agonist ivuxolimab in advanced cancers. Method: immunoSEQ multiplex PCR; TCRdb's copy keeps in-frame clones and lacks some. The sample has roughly 26,000 clones; 88% are singletons. Study-level results: CD4+ T cells averaged fewer expanded clones than CD8+ T cells.

The CDR3 is made up of 16 amino acids. V dropped 1 base and J dropped 3; count of bases not matched to a gene: 6. Germline lookup yields CDR1 SGDLS and CDR2 YYNGEE. Here the sequenced sample was CD4+ or CD8+ T cells sorted from blood, taken in a trial of the OX40 agonist ivuxolimab. The receptor comes from an adult with an advanced solid tumor such as melanoma, head and neck, liver or kidney cancer. The J gene is TRBJ2-5, the V gene TRBV9, with 10 bases identical to TRBD1. CDR3 protein: CASSVNSGTGEETQYF. CDR3 nucleotide sequence: TGTGCCAGCAGCGTAAACTCCGGGACAGGGGAAGAGACCCAGTACTTC.